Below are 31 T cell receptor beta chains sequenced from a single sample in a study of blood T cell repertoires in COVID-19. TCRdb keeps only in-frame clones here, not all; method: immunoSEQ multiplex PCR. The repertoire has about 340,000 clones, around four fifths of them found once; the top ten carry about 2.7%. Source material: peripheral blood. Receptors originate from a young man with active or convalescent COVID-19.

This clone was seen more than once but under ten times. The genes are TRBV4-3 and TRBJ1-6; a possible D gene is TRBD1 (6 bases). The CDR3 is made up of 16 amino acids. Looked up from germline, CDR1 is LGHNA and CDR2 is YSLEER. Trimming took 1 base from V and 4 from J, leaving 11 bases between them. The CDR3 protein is CASSQGPGHYNSPLHF. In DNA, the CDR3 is TGCGCCAGCAGCCAAGGCCCGGGACATTATAATTCACCCCTCCACTTT.

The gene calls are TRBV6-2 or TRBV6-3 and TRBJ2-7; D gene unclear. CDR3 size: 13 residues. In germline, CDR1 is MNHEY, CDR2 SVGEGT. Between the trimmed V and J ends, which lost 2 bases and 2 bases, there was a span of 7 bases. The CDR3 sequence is CASSYNPTYEQYF. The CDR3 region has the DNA TGTGCCAGCAGTTACAACCCTACCTACGAGCAGTACTTC.

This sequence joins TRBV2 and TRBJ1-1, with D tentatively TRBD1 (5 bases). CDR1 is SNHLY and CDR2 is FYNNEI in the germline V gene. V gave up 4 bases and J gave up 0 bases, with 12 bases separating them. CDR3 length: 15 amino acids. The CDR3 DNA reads TGTGCCAGCAGTGGCCGGGGGGGAGTGAACACTGAAGCTTTCTTT. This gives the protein CASSGRGGVNTEAFF.

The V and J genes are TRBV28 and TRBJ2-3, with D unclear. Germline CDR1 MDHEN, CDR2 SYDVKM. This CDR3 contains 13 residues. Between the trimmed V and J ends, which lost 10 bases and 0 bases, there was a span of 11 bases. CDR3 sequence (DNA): TGTGCCACCTTGGAAGCGAGCACAGATACGCAGTATTTT. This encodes CATLEASTDTQYF.

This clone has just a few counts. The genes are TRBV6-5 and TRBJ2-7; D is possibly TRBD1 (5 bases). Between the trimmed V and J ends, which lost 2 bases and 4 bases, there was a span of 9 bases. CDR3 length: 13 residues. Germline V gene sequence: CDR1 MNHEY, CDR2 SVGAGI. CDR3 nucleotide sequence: TGTGCCAGCAGTTACAGGGGCGAGTACGAGCAGTACTTC. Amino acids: CASSYRGEYEQYF.

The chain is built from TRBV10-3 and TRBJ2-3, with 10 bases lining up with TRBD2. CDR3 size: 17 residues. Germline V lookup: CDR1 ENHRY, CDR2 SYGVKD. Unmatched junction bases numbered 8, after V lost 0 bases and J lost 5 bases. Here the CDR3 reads CAISESVGSGGEDTQYF. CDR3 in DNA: TGTGCCATCAGTGAGTCGGTCGGAAGCGGGGGGGAAGATACGCAGTATTTT.

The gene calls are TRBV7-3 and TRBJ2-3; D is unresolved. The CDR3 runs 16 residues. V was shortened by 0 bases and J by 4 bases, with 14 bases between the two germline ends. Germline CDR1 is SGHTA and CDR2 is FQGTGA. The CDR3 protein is CASSLTYPEGADTQYF. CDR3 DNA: TGTGCCAGCAGCTTAACTTACCCAGAAGGAGCAGATACGCAGTATTTT. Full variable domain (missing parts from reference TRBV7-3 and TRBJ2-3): GAGVSQTPSNKVTEKGKYVELRCDPISGHTALYWYRQSLGQGPEFLIYFQGTGAADDSGLPNDRFFAVRPEGSVSTLKIQRTERGDSAVYLCASSLTYPEGADTQYFGPGTRLTVL.

The CDR3 sequence is CASSPRGFDEQYF. DNA for the CDR3: TGTGCCAGCAGTCCGCGGGGGTTCGACGAGCAGTACTTC. V gene TRBV12-3 or TRBV12-4 combines with J gene TRBJ2-7; 7 nucleotides match TRBD2. V lost 5 bases to trimming and J lost 5 bases; unmatched junction nucleotides: 6. The CDR3 runs to 13 residues.

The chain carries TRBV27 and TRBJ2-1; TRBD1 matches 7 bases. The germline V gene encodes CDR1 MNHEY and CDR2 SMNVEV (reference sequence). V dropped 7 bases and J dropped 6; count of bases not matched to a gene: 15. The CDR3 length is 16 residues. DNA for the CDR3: TGTGCCAGCATCACGAGAGGCGGAGACAGGGTCAATGAGCAGTTCTTC. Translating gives CASITRGGDRVNEQFF.

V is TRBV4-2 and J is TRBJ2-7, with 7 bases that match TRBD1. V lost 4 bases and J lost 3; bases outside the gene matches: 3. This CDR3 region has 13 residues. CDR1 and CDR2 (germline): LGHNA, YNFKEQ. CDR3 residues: CASSLRDSYEQYF. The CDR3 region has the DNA TGTGCCAGCAGCCTCCGGGACAGCTACGAGCAGTACTTC.

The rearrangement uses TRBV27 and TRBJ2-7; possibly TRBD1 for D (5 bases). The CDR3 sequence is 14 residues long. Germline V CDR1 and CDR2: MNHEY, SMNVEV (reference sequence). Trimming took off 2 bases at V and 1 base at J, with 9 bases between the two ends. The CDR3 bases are TGTGCCAGCAGTTTAGCCCCAGGGTCCTACGAGCAGTACTTC. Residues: CASSLAPGSYEQYF.

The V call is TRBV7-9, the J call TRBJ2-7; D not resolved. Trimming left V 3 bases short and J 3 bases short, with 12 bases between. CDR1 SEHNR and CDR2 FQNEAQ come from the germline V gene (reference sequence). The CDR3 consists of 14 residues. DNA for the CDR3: TGTGCCAGCAGCTTGTCCACTTTAGACTACGAGCAGTACTTC. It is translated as CASSLSTLDYEQYF.

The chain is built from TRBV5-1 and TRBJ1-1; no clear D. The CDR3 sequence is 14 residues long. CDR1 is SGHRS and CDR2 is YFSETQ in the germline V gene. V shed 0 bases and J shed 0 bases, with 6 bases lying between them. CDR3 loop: CASSLDTLNTEAFF. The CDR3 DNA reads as TGCGCCAGCAGCTTGGACACCTTGAACACTGAAGCTTTCTTT.

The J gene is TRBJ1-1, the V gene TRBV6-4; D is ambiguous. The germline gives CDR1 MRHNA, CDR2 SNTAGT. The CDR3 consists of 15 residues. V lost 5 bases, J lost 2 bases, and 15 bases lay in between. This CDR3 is CASSQTATANTEAFF. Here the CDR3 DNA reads TGTGCCAGCAGTCAAACAGCCACTGCCAACACTGAAGCTTTCTTT.

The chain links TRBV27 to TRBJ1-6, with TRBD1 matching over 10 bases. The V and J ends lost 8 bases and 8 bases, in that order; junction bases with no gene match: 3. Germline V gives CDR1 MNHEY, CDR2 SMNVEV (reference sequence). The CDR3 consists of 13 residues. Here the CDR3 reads CASAGTGDSPLHF. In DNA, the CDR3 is TGTGCCAGCGCCGGGACAGGGGATTCACCCCTCCACTTT.

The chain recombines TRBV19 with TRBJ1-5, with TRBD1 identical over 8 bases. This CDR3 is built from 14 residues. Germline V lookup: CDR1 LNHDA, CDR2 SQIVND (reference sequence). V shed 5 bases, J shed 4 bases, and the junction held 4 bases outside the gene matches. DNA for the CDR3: TGTGCCAGTAGTGTCGACAGGGGTAATCAGCCCCAGCATTTT. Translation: CASSVDRGNQPQHF.

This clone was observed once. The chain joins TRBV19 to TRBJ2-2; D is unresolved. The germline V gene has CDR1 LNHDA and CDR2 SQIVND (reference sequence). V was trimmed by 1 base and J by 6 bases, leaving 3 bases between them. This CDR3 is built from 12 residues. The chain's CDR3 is CASSIAAGELFF. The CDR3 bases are TGTGCCAGTAGTATAGCCGCCGGGGAGCTGTTTTTT.

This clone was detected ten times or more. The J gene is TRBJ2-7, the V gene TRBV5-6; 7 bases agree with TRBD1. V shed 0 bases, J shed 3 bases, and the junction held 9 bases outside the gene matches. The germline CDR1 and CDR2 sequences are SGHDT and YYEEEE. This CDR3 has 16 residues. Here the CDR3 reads CASSLEFSPGGYEQYF. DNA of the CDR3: TGTGCCAGCAGCTTGGAGTTTTCCCCAGGGGGCTACGAGCAGTACTTC.

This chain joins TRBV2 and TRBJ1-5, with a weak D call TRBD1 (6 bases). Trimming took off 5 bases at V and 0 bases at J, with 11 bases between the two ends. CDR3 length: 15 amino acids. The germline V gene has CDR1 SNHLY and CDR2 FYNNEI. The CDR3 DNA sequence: TGTGCCAGCAGTCGGCAGGGGTATAGCAATCAGCCCCAGCATTTT. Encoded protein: CASSRQGYSNQPQHF.

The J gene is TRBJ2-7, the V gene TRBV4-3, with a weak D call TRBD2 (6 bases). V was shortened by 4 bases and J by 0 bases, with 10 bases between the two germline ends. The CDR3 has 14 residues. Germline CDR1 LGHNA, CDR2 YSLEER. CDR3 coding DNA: TGCGCCAGCAGCCGAGAGACTAGCTCCTACGAGCAGTACTTC. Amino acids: CASSRETSSYEQYF.

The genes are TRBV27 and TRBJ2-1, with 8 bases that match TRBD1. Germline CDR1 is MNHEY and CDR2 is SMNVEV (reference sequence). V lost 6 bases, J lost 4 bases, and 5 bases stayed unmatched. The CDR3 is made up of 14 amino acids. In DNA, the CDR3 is TGTGCCAGCAGCCCGGGACAGGTTTACAATGAGCAGTTCTTC. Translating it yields CASSPGQVYNEQFF.

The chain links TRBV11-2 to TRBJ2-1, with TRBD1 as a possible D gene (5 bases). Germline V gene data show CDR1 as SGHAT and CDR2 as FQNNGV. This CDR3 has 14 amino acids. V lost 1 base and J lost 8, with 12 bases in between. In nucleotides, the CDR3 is TGTGCCAGCAGCTTAGGTCTCCAGGGCTATGAGCAGTTCTTC. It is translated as CASSLGLQGYEQFF.

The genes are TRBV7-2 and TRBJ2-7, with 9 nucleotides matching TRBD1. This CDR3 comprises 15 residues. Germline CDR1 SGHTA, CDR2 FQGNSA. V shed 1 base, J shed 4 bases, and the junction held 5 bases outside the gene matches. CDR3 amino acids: CASSLEWTGVYEQYF. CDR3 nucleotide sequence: TGTGCCAGCAGCTTAGAATGGACAGGGGTTTACGAGCAGTACTTC.

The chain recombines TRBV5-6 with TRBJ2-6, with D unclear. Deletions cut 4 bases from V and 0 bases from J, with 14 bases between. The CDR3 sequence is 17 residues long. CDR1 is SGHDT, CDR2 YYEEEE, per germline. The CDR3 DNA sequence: TGTGCCAGCAGCGCCGCAGGCGCCCTCTCTGGGGCCAACGTCCTGACTTTC. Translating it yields CASSAAGALSGANVLTF.

The CDR3 DNA reads TGCAGCGTTGATTCCGGAGACAATCAGCCCCAGCATTTT. Translation: CSVDSGDNQPQHF. This chain uses TRBV29-1 with TRBJ1-5; D remains unclear. Germline CDR1 is SQVTM and CDR2 is ANQGSEA. The CDR3 spans 13 residues. The V gene lost 3 bases and the J gene lost 3 bases, with 9 bases spanning the gap.

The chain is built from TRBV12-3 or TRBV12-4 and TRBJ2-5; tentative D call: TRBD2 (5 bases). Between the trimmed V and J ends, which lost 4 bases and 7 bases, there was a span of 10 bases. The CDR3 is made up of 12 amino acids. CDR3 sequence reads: CASSSVRGTQYF. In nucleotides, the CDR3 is TGTGCCAGCAGTTCAGTACGGGGGACCCAGTACTTC.

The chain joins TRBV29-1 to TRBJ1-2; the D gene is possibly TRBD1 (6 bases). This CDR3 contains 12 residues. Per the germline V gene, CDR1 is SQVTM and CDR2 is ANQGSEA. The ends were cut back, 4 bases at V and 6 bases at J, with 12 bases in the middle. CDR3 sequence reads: CSVAWGHDGYTF. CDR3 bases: TGCAGCGTTGCATGGGGACACGATGGCTACACCTTC. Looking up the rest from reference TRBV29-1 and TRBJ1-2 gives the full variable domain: SAVISQKPSRDICQRGTSLTIQCQVDSQVTMMFWYRQQPGQSLTLIATANQGSEATYESGFVIDKFPISRPNLTFSTLTVSNMSPEDSSIYLCSVAWGHDGYTFGSGTRLTVV.

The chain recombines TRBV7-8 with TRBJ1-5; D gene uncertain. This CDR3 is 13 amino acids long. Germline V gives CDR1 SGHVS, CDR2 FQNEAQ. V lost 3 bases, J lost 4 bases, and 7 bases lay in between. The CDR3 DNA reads TGTGCCAGCAGCTTGTCAGAAAATCAGCCCCAGCATTTT. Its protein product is CASSLSENQPQHF. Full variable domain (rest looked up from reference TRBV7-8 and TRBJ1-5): GAGVSQSPRYKVAKRGQDVALRCDPISGHVSLFWYQQALGQGPEFLTYFQNEAQLDKSGLPSDRFFAERPEGSVSTLKIQRTQQEDSAVYLCASSLSENQPQHFGDGTRLSIL.

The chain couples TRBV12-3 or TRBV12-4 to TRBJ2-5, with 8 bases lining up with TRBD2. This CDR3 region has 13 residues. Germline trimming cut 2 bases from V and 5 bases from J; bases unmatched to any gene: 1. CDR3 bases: TGTGCCAGCAGTTTAAGCGGGGGTGAGACCCAGTACTTC. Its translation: CASSLSGGETQYF.

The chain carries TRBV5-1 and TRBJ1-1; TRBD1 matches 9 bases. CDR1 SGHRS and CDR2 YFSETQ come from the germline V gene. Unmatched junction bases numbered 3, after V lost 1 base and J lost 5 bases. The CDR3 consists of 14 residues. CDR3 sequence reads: CASSLIDRGTEAFF. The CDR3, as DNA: TGCGCCAGCAGCTTGATCGACAGGGGGACTGAAGCTTTCTTT. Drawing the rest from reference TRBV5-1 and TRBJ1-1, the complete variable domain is KAGVTQTPRYLIKTRGQQVTLSCSPISGHRSVSWYQQTPGQGLQFLFEYFSETQRNKGNFPGRFSGRQFSNSRSEMNVSTLELGDSALYLCASSLIDRGTEAFFGQGTRLTVV.

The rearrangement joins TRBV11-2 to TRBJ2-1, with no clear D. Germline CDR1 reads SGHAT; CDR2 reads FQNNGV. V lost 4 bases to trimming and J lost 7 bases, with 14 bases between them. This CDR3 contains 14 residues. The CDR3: CASSSPEPTNEQFF. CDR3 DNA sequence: TGTGCCAGCAGCTCCCCGGAGCCTACTAATGAGCAGTTCTTC.